This TCR beta chain was sequenced in a study of graft-versus-host responses after intestinal transplantation (TCRdb year 2021). Some background on the complete study: Multivisceral, liver-intestinal, or isolated intestinal transplants were received by the recipients. Anti-thymocyte globulin induction was given to all recipients, followed by maintenance tacrolimus and steroids for about 3 years. Graft-versus-host and host-versus-graft alloreactive T cell clones were tracked in the graft, circulation and bone marrow after intestinal transplantation using bulk TCR-beta CDR3 sequencing. To identify alloreactive clones, pre-transplant mixed lymphocyte reaction products were sequenced and then compared with unstimulated pre-transplant donor and recipient T cells. The cohort enrolled 24 intestinal transplant recipients, one of whom was a retransplant, and a few patients without pretransplant specimens were excluded. Donor T cell macrochimerism was defined as a peak of at least 4% donor T cells among recipient peripheral blood mononuclear cells. Rather than being sequenced by the commercial service, samples from three later patients were sequenced in-house on an Illumina MiSeq and processed with MiXCR. What the research found in general, with its limitations: Conclusions were limited by the relatively low number and heterogeneity of intestinal transplant patients. GvH clones were found in recipient bone marrow, and some of the GvH clones appeared earlier in ileal mucosa or blood, which is consistent with an intestinal mucosal origin. Patients with donor T cell macrochimerism had high GvH to HvG T cell clonal ratios in their allografts. Early after transplant, declines in HvG clones were associated with peak levels of circulating GvH clones.

Blood samples were collected up to 4 times in the first month after transplant and then at least monthly when available. As concerns this clone: It lacks a known antigen. Base-call qualities are not available, and no considerably larger clone is one nucleotide away.

Libraries were built with the immunoSEQ multiplex PCR assay. For most patients, high-throughput TCR-beta CDR3 sequencing of genomic DNA was performed by Adaptive Biotechnologies. Per the original workflow: Adaptive's ImmunoSEQ software was the source of the TCR sequencing data for approximately 18 patients, while a few other patients were processed with MiXCR and VDJtools. CDR3 nucleotide sequences shared between donor and recipient were removed because their origin could not be assigned. To be classed as alloreactive, a clone needed at least 2-fold expansion over unstimulated cells and a minimum CFSE-low frequency of 0.002% (template counts) or 0.001% (read counts). A clone was considered mappable if detected in the sequenced pre-transplant spleen, lymph node, or MLR CFSE-low populations of the donor or recipient. The cumulative frequency of alloreactive clones was calculated as a percentage of all sequences, weighted by copy number. The clones in this table, taken by TCRdb from immuneACCESS, are in-frame only. Not every clone is retained; where verified, under half of the shortfall comes from an unresolved V gene, and the cause of the rest is unknown. V and J calls and clone size are those listed in that table; D and trimming were worked out from the DNA. The sample has about 39,000 clones on record, about 92% of them singletons. The ten most abundant clones make up less than 4% of the sample.

Its CDR3 holds 14 amino acids, cysteine through phenylalanine. Of all the DNA, just the CDR3 is kept, 42 bases in frame from base 1. The germline V gene supplies CDR1 SGHRS and CDR2 YFSETQ. V was cut back by 1 base and J by 4 bases, leaving a gap of 9 bases between them. The sequence was collected from a human patient who received an intestinal transplant, so some T cells may come from the graft donor. The material sequenced was PBMCs, taken nearly 750 days after intestinal transplantation. The sequence links TRBV5-1 to TRBJ2-1; possibly the D gene is TRBD1, per 6 matching bases. The sequenced DNA: TGCGCCAGCAGCTTGCAACAGGGATACAATGAGCAGTTCTTC. It translates to CASSLQQGYNEQFF.